One and the same sample provided the 21 T cell receptor beta chains below, sequenced in a study of CD4 T cell repertoires in COVID-19. Clones were read by immunoSEQ multiplex PCR, and TCRdb kept only the in-frame ones, dropping some. Among 60,000 to 90,000 clones listed, under 90% were seen once. The sample consisted of CD4+ T cells from peripheral blood, taken after recovery from COVID-19. These TCRs come from a human donor who had COVID-19.

This chain connects TRBV5-1 to TRBJ1-1; 9 bases match TRBD1. Germline V CDR1 and CDR2: SGHRS, YFSETQ. This CDR3 has 14 amino acids. The V and J ends lost 0 bases and 5 bases, in that order; junction bases with no gene match: 2. CDR3 protein: CASSLVGQGTEAFF. CDR3 bases: TGCGCCAGCAGCTTGGTGGGACAGGGAACTGAAGCTTTCTTT.

V and J are TRBV27 and TRBJ1-5, with D unclear. The CDR3 has 13 amino acids. Germline V gives CDR1 MNHEY, CDR2 SMNVEV (reference sequence). V was shortened by 5 bases and J by 4 bases, with 9 bases between the two germline ends. The CDR3 bases are TGTGCCAGCAGTAGGGCAGAAAATCAGCCCCAGCATTTT. This gives the protein CASSRAENQPQHF.

This sequence joins TRBV28 and TRBJ2-3; 8 bases fit TRBD1. The CDR3 runs 15 residues. Germline V gene data show CDR1 as MDHEN and CDR2 as SYDVKM. The V and J ends lost 8 bases and 2 bases, in that order; junction bases with no gene match: 9. In nucleotides, the CDR3 is TGTGCCAGCCTAACCCGGGACAGGTACACAGATACGCAGTATTTT. It is translated as CASLTRDRYTDTQYF.

The rearrangement uses TRBV4-1 and TRBJ2-6; D may be TRBD1 (5 bases). Germline values: CDR1 MGHRA, CDR2 YSYEKL. The CDR3 runs to 20 residues. Trimming shortened V by 0 bases and J by 2 bases, and 20 bases separated the two germline ends. The CDR3 protein is CASSQEEVWQGKTGANVLTF. Written as DNA, the CDR3 is TGCGCCAGCAGCCAAGAAGAAGTCTGGCAGGGAAAGACTGGGGCCAACGTCCTGACTTTC.

This clone was detected only once. The V call is TRBV15, the J call TRBJ1-5, with TRBD1 matching 10 bases. Unmatched junction bases numbered 14, after V lost 1 base and J lost 11 bases. This CDR3 region has 17 residues. CDR1 is LNHNV and CDR2 is YYDKDF in the germline V gene (reference sequence). DNA for the CDR3: TGTGCCACCAGCAGAGGTGGGGACAGGGGTGGAAGTGCAGCCCAGCATTTT. Encoded protein: CATSRGGDRGGSAAQHF.

This sequence joins TRBV29-1 and TRBJ2-7; D gene ambiguous. The V and J ends lost 4 bases and 0 bases respectively, with 10 bases between them. The CDR3 is 13 residues long. Germline CDR1 and CDR2: SQVTM and ANQGSEA. In DNA form, the CDR3 reads TGCAGCGTTGGTTCGGCAGCCTCCTACGAGCAGTACTTC. This sequence encodes CSVGSAASYEQYF.

V gene TRBV3-1 (or the pseudogene TRBV3-2) combines with J gene TRBJ1-6; no reliable D call. The CDR3 extends over 13 amino acids. Germline CDR1 and CDR2: LGHDT and YNNKEL (reference sequence). V was pared by 1 base and J by 10 bases, with 8 bases between. The CDR3 DNA sequence: TGTGCCAGCAGCCAAGCGGAGCGATCACCCCTCCACTTT. Residues: CASSQAERSPLHF.

This clone occurred a few times. J is TRBJ1-4 and V is TRBV30, with 11 positions matching TRBD1. The CDR3 sequence is 15 residues long. The V gene's germline CDR1 is GTSNPN and CDR2 SVGIG (reference sequence). The junction had 5 bases not matched to a gene; V was cut back by 0 bases and J by 8 bases. The CDR3 spells CAWSVGQGAREKLFF. In DNA, the CDR3 is TGTGCCTGGAGTGTAGGACAGGGGGCGAGGGAAAAACTGTTTTTT.

The chain employs TRBV5-4 and TRBJ1-1; D unresolved. CDR1 is SGHNT, CDR2 YYREEE, per germline (reference sequence). V shed 0 bases and J shed 4 bases, with 10 bases lying between them. The CDR3 has 14 residues. The CDR3 coding sequence is TGTGCCAGCAGCTTGGCTCAAAGTGGCACTGAAGCTTTCTTT. It specifies CASSLAQSGTEAFF.

This clone was detected a few times. The gene calls are TRBV27 and TRBJ2-5; 10 bases match TRBD2. CDR3 length: 16 residues. Germline lookup yields CDR1 MNHEY and CDR2 SMNVEV (reference sequence). CDR3 region: CARRASGSWAQETQYF. The CDR3 DNA follows: TGTGCACGCAGGGCTAGCGGGAGTTGGGCTCAAGAGACCCAGTACTTC.

This rearrangement joins TRBV5-4 to TRBJ2-3; TRBD2 agrees at 10 bases. Germline V CDR1 and CDR2: SGHNT, YYREEE (reference sequence). CDR3 length: 18 residues. With 5 bases clipped from V and 0 bases from J, the junction kept 12 bases outside the gene matches. Here the CDR3 DNA reads TGTGCCAGCAGTTCCGGGACTAGCGTCTTCCTTAGCACAGATACGCAGTATTTT. It yields the protein CASSSGTSVFLSTDTQYF.

This clone was counted between two and nine times. The genes are TRBV19 and TRBJ1-5; 8 nucleotides line up with TRBD1. Looked up from germline, CDR1 is LNHDA and CDR2 is SQIVND (reference sequence). V lost 6 bases, J lost 11 bases, and 9 bases stayed unmatched. The CDR3 length is 13 residues. The CDR3 coding sequence is TGTGCCAGTAGCTTGACAGGGGATGGGGCCCAGCATTTT. It codes for CASSLTGDGAQHF.

The chain uses TRBV11-3 and TRBJ1-2, with TRBD1 matching 7 bases. V was clipped by 5 bases and J by 2 bases; unmatched bases: 5. Germline CDR1 and CDR2: SGHNT and YENEEA. CDR3 length: 14 amino acids. CDR3 sequence: CASSGRDSNYGYTF. As DNA, the CDR3 is TGTGCCAGCAGCGGACGGGACAGCAACTATGGCTACACCTTC.

In nucleotides, the CDR3 is TGTGCCAGCAGTCAGGGCTTCCTTAACTATGGCTACACCTTC. Amino acid sequence: CASSQGFLNYGYTF. This chain connects TRBV11-2 to TRBJ1-2, with D possibly being TRBD1 (5 bases). The germline CDR1 and CDR2 sequences are SGHAT and FQNNGV. The CDR3 totals 14 residues. With 6 bases removed from V and 1 base from J, the gap between germline ends came to 12 bases.

This clone is a singleton in its sample. V gene TRBV21-1 combines with J gene TRBJ2-1; the table's D call of TRBD2 was not tested on the DNA. TRBV21-1 constitutes a pseudogene. The CDR3 extends over 17 amino acids. DNA of the CDR3: TGTGCCAGCAGCAAAGGACTAGCGGTCAGCTCCTACAATGAGCAGTTCTTC. This sequence encodes CASSKGLAVSSYNEQFF.

The chain uses TRBV19 and TRBJ1-2; 9 bases align to TRBD1. Germline-derived CDR1 and CDR2 are LNHDA and SQIVND (reference sequence). V lost 8 bases and J lost 5; bases outside the gene matches: 9. This CDR3 comprises 14 residues. Here the CDR3 reads CASWSGTGTYGYTF. The CDR3 DNA reads as TGTGCCAGTTGGTCCGGGACAGGGACTTATGGCTACACCTTC.

In DNA form, the CDR3 reads TGTGCCACCAAGGGGGACTCTAGCTCCTACAATGAGCAGTTCTTC. It encodes CATKGDSSSYNEQFF. The chain carries TRBV2 and TRBJ2-1; either TRBD1 or TRBD2 may supply D (6 bases each). CDR1 and CDR2 (germline): SNHLY, FYNNEI. V lost 10 bases and J lost 0, with 16 bases in between. This CDR3 has 15 residues.

The chain has TRBV28 and TRBJ2-7, with D hard to call. The CDR3 is 16 amino acids. In germline, CDR1 is MDHEN, CDR2 SYDVKM. With 5 bases removed from V and 5 bases from J, the gap between germline ends came to 22 bases. The CDR3 region is CASSNNEQPMRNEQYF. The CDR3, as DNA: TGTGCCAGCAGTAACAACGAGCAGCCGATGCGCAACGAGCAGTACTTC.

This clone appeared many times. The V and J genes are TRBV6-5 and TRBJ2-7, with D perhaps TRBD1 (5 bases). V was clipped by 6 bases and J by 7 bases, with 19 bases between them. The CDR3 spans 14 residues. Per the germline V gene, CDR1 is MNHEY and CDR2 is SVGAGI. The CDR3 reads CASSYATDPREQYF. CDR3 bases: TGTGCCAGCAGCTATGCGACAGACCCTCGGGAGCAGTACTTC.

This chain connects TRBV6-5 to TRBJ1-2; a possible D gene is TRBD1 (5 bases). CDR3 length equals 13 residues. The V gene's germline CDR1 is MNHEY and CDR2 SVGAGI. V was cut by 4 bases and J by 1 base, with 7 bases left in between. The CDR3: CASSLTDNYGYTF. CDR3 nucleotide sequence: TGTGCCAGCAGTTTGACAGATAACTATGGCTACACCTTC.

The chain is built from TRBV7-9 and TRBJ2-7; possible D gene TRBD2, 6 bases. This CDR3 has 15 amino acids. Between the trimmed V and J ends, which lost 3 bases and 3 bases, there was a span of 15 bases. Germline values: CDR1 SEHNR, CDR2 FQNEAQ (reference sequence). CDR3: CASSLYPSGVYEQYF. The CDR3 region has the DNA TGTGCCAGCAGCTTGTACCCGTCGGGGGTCTACGAGCAGTACTTC.